The present T cell receptor (beta chain) was sequenced within a study of T-cell memory formation after mild COVID-19. For the study at large: Each donor largely had its own TCR clusters.

This clonotype was observed a few times. Its matching antigen is unknown. Overall study findings and caveats: Pre-infection memory harbored some responding clones, suggesting cross-reactive memory joined.

TCRdb independently ran MiXCR on the 5' RACE reads; one entry per CDR3 protein. The repertoire includes about 200,000 distinct CDR3 sequences, 9% to 10% of them detected once, and 3.5% sits in the top ten. The CDR3 loop spans 14 amino acids. Trimming pared 7 bases from V and 0 bases from J, leaving 15 bases between. Looked up from germline, CDR1 is DFQATT and CDR2 is SNEGSKA (reference sequence). The source of this sequence is a man younger than 30 who had mild COVID-19 (a few samples of this study predate the infection). Cell type and time point are not known. The genes are TRBV20-1 and TRBJ1-1; no definite D call. Input material: PBMCs or a T cell subset sorted from them (not recorded which). The CDR3 bases are TGCAGTGTACGAGGGCCACCTTTGAACACTGAAGCTTTCTTT. Residues: CSVRGPPLNTEAFF.